One sample yielded the 14 T cell receptor beta chains listed below, sequenced in a study of blood T cell repertoires in COVID-19. Sequencing was performed with immunoSEQ multiplex PCR; in TCRdb, only in-frame clones are kept and a portion is missing. The sample records roughly 300,000 clones, 80% to 90% being singletons. Sequenced sample: peripheral blood. These receptors were collected from a woman in her 50s who had recovered from COVID-19.

The chain combines TRBV28 with TRBJ2-6; unclear D gene. The V and J ends lost 5 bases and 3 bases respectively, with 11 bases between them. Germline V gene data show CDR1 as MDHEN and CDR2 as SYDVKM. This CDR3 is built from 15 residues. CDR3 residues: CASSPVSIGANVLTF. The CDR3 nucleotides read TGTGCCAGCAGTCCGGTGTCCATTGGGGCCAACGTCCTGACTTTC.

This clone was detected once. The chain recombines TRBV4-2 with TRBJ2-1; 9 nucleotides align to TRBD1. The CDR3 spans 14 residues. V shed 4 bases, J shed 8 bases, and the junction held 6 bases outside the gene matches. The V gene's germline CDR1 is LGHNA and CDR2 YNFKEQ. CDR3 nucleotides: TGTGCCAGCAGCCCTCGGACAGGGGTCGATGAGCAGTTCTTC. Translating gives CASSPRTGVDEQFF.

To note about this clone: The sample holds other DNA sequences that translate to the same CDR3. The chain links TRBV9 to TRBJ1-1; tentatively, D is TRBD1 (5 bases). This CDR3 is built from 14 residues. V lost 0 bases and J 1 base, leaving 7 bases between the germline ends. Germline lookup yields CDR1 SGDLS and CDR2 YYNGEE. The chain's CDR3 is CASSVVGENTEAFF. DNA of the CDR3: TGTGCCAGCAGCGTAGTAGGGGAGAACACTGAAGCTTTCTTT.

The sample holds one count of this clone. This chain uses TRBV28 with TRBJ2-7, with 7 positions matching TRBD2. Germline V gene data show CDR1 as MDHEN and CDR2 as SYDVKM. Losses at the gene ends were 2 bases for V and 2 bases for J; bases not matched to a gene: 0. The length of the CDR3 is 13 residues. CDR3 in DNA: TGTGCCAGCAGTTTAGCGGGGGCCTACGAGCAGTACTTC. This gives the protein CASSLAGAYEQYF.

This chain connects TRBV7-9 to TRBJ2-2; 11 nucleotides agree with TRBD2. Germline V gives CDR1 SEHNR, CDR2 FQNEAQ (reference sequence). With 5 bases clipped from V and 6 bases from J, the junction kept 8 bases outside the gene matches. The CDR3 loop spans 16 amino acids. As DNA, the CDR3 is TGTGCCAGCAGCCCCCCTAGCGGGAGGAAAGCCGGGGAGCTGTTTTTT. This encodes CASSPPSGRKAGELFF.

The chain has TRBV20-1 and TRBJ2-1; D not resolved. V was cut by 6 bases and J by 4 bases, with 4 bases left in between. Germline V gene sequence: CDR1 DFQATT, CDR2 SNEGSKA (reference sequence). The CDR3 is 10 amino acids. This chain's CDR3 is CSAVYNEQFF. DNA of the CDR3: TGCAGTGCCGTGTACAATGAGCAGTTCTTC.

This chain joins TRBV6-5 and TRBJ1-2; 7 nucleotides agree with TRBD1. Germline CDR1 MNHEY, CDR2 SVGAGI. Trimming cost V 5 bases and J 6 bases; bases outside gene matches: 12. The CDR3 is 15 amino acids. This CDR3 reads CASSHRGPERNGYTF. In DNA, the CDR3 is TGTGCCAGCAGTCACAGGGGCCCCGAGAGGAATGGCTACACCTTC.

The V gene is TRBV5-1, the J gene TRBJ1-5; D possibly corresponds to TRBD1 (6 bases). Trimming stripped 4 bases from V and 1 base from J, with 12 bases between. This CDR3 is 15 amino acids long. Germline loops: CDR1 SGHRS, CDR2 YFSETQ. The CDR3 sequence: CASSPGGTSNQPQHF. CDR3 bases: TGCGCCAGCAGCCCGGGGGGCACGAGCAATCAGCCCCAGCATTTT.

This rearrangement joins TRBV4-3 to TRBJ2-7, with TRBD2 identical over 15 bases. There are 18 residues in the CDR3. V trimming: 3 bases; J trimming: 2 bases; junction bases outside the gene matches: 8. Looked up from germline, CDR1 is LGHNA and CDR2 is YSLEER. In DNA form, the CDR3 reads TGCGCCAGCAGCCAGAATTTGGGACTAGCGGGGGGAGCCTACGAGCAGTACTTC. It yields the protein CASSQNLGLAGGAYEQYF.

The gene calls are TRBV7-2 and TRBJ1-3, with 7 positions matching TRBD1. There are 15 residues in the CDR3. V gave up 0 bases and J gave up 7 bases; unmatched junction bases: 6. CDR1 and CDR2 (germline): SGHTA, FQGNSA. Written as DNA, the CDR3 is TGTGCCAGCAGCTTAGCTGAGGGGGCGGGGAACACCATATATTTT. This codes for CASSLAEGAGNTIYF.

The chain employs TRBV7-9 and TRBJ2-7; 8 bases are shared with TRBD1. The trim removed 2 bases at V and 3 bases at J, leaving 9 bases unmatched. The CDR3 loop spans 16 amino acids. From germline, CDR1 is SEHNR and CDR2 FQNEAQ (reference sequence). CDR3 nucleotides: TGTGCCAGCAGCTTAACTTACGGGACAGGTAACTACGAGCAGTACTTC. Translating it yields CASSLTYGTGNYEQYF.

The chain carries TRBV2 and TRBJ2-1, with 8 bases fitting TRBD2. The CDR3 runs 13 residues. Germline lookup yields CDR1 SNHLY and CDR2 FYNNEI. The V and J ends lost 1 base and 9 bases, in that order; junction bases with no gene match: 2. DNA of the CDR3: TGTGCCAGCAGTGAAGAGGCGGGGGGTGAGCAGTTCTTC. Residues: CASSEEAGGEQFF.

This chain connects TRBV7-8 to TRBJ2-3; TRBD1 might be the D (7 bases). The CDR3 runs to 14 residues. The germline V gene has CDR1 SGHVS and CDR2 FQNEAQ. V was clipped by 5 bases and J by 4 bases, with 13 bases between them. CDR3: CASSRQGGADTQYF. For the CDR3, the DNA is TGTGCCAGCAGCCGACAGGGAGGTGCAGATACGCAGTATTTT. Full variable domain (outside the CDR3, taken from reference TRBV7-8 and TRBJ2-3): GAGVSQSPRYKVAKRGQDVALRCDPISGHVSLFWYQQALGQGPEFLTYFQNEAQLDKSGLPSDRFFAERPEGSVSTLKIQRTQQEDSAVYLCASSRQGGADTQYFGPGTRLTVL.

The chain combines TRBV27 with TRBJ2-5; 8 nucleotides align to TRBD1. The V gene's germline CDR1 is MNHEY and CDR2 SMNVEV (reference sequence). The J segment lost 4 bases and the V segment lost 7 bases, leaving 23 bases of the junction unmatched. The CDR3 consists of 19 residues. This CDR3 reads CASTQGGSRGLFWGETQYF. CDR3 sequence (DNA): TGTGCCAGCACCCAAGGGGGGTCCAGGGGGCTTTTTTGGGGAGAGACCCAGTACTTC.